The 7 T cell receptor beta chains given below trace back to one sample, sequenced in a study of blood T cells in healthy people across ages. A sample-barcoded 5' primer and a J-beta primer mix were used in a second PCR of about 6 to 11 cycles. MiXCR, run by TCRdb on the 5' RACE reads, gives a single entry per CDR3 protein. The table shows hundreds of thousands of distinct CDR3 sequences, with about 61% occurring only once. Material: blood. The receptors come from a middle-aged man in good health.

The chain recombines TRBV7-9 with TRBJ2-7, with D possibly being TRBD1 (6 bases). Trimming stripped 5 bases from V and 4 bases from J, with 9 bases between. The CDR3 extends over 12 amino acids. From germline, CDR1 is SEHNR and CDR2 FQNEAQ (reference sequence). CDR3: CASSAGQYEQYF. CDR3 DNA sequence: TGTGCCAGCAGCGCTGGACAGTACGAGCAGTACTTC.

This clonotype came up a few times. The chain carries TRBV10-3 and TRBJ2-7, with TRBD1 matching over 8 bases. The CDR3 has 13 residues. Germline V gene lookup returns CDR1 ENHRY and CDR2 SYGVKD. The J segment lost 2 bases and the V segment lost 7 bases, leaving 4 bases of the junction unmatched. In nucleotides, the CDR3 is TGTGCCATCAAGAGCAGGGGGCCCTACGAGCAGTACTTC. Its translation: CAIKSRGPYEQYF.

This clonotype has only a few counts. The V gene is TRBV27, the J gene TRBJ2-5; maybe TRBD1 (6 bases). V was pared by 5 bases and J by 1 base, with 17 bases between. The CDR3 spans 16 residues. From germline, CDR1 is MNHEY and CDR2 SMNVEV (reference sequence). The CDR3 loop reads CASSPSQGISQETQYF. DNA of the CDR3: TGTGCCAGCAGTCCCTCCCAGGGGATATCCCAAGAGACCCAGTACTTC.

As regards this clonotype: The junction departs from the called germline gene at one end, perhaps through a read error. This chain joins TRBV29-1 and TRBJ1-1; D ambiguous. Germline CDR1 reads SQVTM; CDR2 reads ANQGSEA. The CDR3 runs 13 residues. The DNA for the CDR3 is TGCAGCGTTCAAGAACAGTGGAACACTGAAGCTTTCTTT. This translates into CSVQEQWNTEAFF.

The chain recombines TRBV20-1 with TRBJ1-2; D possibly corresponds to TRBD1 (5 bases). There are 14 residues in the CDR3. Germline V lookup: CDR1 DFQATT, CDR2 SNEGSKA (reference sequence). Trimming removed 6 bases at V and 0 bases at J, with 14 bases between. The CDR3 bases are TGCAGTGCGCGTCGCCAGGGAGCTAACTATGGCTACACCTTC. It yields the protein CSARRQGANYGYTF.

The chain joins TRBV6-5 to TRBJ2-3; no firm D call. CDR1 is MNHEY and CDR2 is SVGAGI in the germline V gene. CDR3 length: 13 amino acids. Trimming cost V 3 bases and J 4 bases, with 8 bases left between them. The CDR3 loop is CASSYSVADTQYF. The CDR3 nucleotides read TGTGCCAGCAGTTATTCGGTAGCAGATACGCAGTATTTT.

The table lists this clonotype with many counts. The rearrangement joins TRBV29-1 to TRBJ2-1; no clear D gene. V was pared by 6 bases and J by 10 bases, with 13 bases between. The CDR3 extends over 11 amino acids. CDR1 and CDR2 from the germline V gene are SQVTM and ANQGSEA. The CDR3 loop is CSVDFRTEQFF. CDR3 in DNA: TGCAGCGTAGATTTCAGGACGGAGCAGTTCTTC.